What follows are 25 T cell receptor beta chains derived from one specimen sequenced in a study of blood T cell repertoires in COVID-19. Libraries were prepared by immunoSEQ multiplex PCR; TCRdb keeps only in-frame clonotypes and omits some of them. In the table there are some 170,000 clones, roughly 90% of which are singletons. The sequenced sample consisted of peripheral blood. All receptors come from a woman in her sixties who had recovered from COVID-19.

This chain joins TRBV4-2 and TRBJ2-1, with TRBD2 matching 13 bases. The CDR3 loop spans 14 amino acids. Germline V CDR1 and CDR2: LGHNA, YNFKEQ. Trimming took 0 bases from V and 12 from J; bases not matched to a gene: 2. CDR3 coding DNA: TGTGCCAGCAGCCAAGATACTAGCGGGGGGGGGCAGTTCTTC. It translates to CASSQDTSGGGQFF.

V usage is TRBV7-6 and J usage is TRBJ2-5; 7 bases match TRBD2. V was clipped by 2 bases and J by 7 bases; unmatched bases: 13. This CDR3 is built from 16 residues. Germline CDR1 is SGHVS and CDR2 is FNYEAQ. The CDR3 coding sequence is TGTGCCAGCAGCTTATCTGGGGGAGCGGGGCAGGGGACCCAGTACTTC. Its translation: CASSLSGGAGQGTQYF.

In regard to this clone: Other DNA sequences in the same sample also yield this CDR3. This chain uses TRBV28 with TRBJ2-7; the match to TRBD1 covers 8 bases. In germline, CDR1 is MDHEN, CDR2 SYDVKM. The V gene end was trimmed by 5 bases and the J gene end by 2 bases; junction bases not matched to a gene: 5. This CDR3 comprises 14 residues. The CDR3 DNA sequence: TGTGCCAGCAGTCCAGGGGGCCCCCCCTACGAGCAGTACTTC. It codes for CASSPGGPPYEQYF. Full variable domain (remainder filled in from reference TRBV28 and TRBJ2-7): DVKVTQSSRYLVKRTGEKVFLECVQDMDHENMFWYRQDPGLGLRLIYFSYDVKMKEKGDIPEGYSVSREKKERFSLILESASTNQTSMYLCASSPGGPPYEQYFGPGTRLTVT.

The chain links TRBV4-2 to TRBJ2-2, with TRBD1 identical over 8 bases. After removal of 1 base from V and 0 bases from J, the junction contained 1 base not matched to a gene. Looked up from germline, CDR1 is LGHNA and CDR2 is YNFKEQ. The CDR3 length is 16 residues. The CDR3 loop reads CASSQADRANTGELFF. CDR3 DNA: TGTGCCAGCAGCCAAGCGGACAGGGCGAACACCGGGGAGCTGTTTTTT.

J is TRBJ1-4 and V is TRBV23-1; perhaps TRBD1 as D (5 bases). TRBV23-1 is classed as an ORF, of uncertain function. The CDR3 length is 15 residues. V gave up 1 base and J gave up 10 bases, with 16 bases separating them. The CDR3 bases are TGCGCCAGCAGTCAATGGGGGAAGGGGAGGGGAAAACTGTTTTTT. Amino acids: CASSQWGKGRGKLFF.

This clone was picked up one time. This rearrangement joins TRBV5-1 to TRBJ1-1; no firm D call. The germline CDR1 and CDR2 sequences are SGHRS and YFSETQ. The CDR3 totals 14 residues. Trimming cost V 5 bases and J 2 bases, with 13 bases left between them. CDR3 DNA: TGCGCCAGCAGAGGAGTCGGGATTAACACTGAAGCTTTCTTT. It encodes CASRGVGINTEAFF.

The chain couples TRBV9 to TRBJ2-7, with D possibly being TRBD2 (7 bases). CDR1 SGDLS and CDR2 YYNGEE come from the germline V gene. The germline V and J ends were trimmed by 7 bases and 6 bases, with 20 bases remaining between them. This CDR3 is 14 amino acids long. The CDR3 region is CASAEGGSTTEQYF. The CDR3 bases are TGTGCCAGCGCCGAGGGGGGGTCAACGACCGAGCAGTACTTC.

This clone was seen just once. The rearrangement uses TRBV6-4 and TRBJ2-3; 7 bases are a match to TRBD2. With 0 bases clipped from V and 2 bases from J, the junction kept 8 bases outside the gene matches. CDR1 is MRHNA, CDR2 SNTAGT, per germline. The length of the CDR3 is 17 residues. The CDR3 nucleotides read TGTGCCAGCAGTGACTCGGCGGGCGGGGGACCCACAGATACGCAGTATTTT. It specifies CASSDSAGGGPTDTQYF.

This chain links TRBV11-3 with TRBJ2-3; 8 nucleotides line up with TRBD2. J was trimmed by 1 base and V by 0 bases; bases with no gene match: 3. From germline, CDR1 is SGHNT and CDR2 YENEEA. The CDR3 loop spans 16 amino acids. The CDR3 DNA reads TGTGCCAGCAGCTTAGAAGTCGGGGGGGGCACAGATACGCAGTATTTT. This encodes CASSLEVGGGTDTQYF.

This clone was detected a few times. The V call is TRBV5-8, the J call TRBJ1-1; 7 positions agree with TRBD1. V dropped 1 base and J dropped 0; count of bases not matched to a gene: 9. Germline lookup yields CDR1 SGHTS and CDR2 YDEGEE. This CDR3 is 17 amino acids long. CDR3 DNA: TGTGCCAGCAGCTTGTCACAGGGGTCGTATATGAACACTGAAGCTTTCTTT. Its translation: CASSLSQGSYMNTEAFF.

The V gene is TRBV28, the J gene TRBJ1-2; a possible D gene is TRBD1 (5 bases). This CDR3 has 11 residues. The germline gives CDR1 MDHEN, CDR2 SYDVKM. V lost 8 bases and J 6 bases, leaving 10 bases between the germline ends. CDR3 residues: CASGGSNGYTF. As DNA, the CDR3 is TGTGCCAGCGGGGGGTCTAATGGCTACACCTTC.

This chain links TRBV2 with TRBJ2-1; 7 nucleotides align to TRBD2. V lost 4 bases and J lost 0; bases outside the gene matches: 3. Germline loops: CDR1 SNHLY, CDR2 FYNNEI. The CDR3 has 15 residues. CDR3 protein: CASSGRGGSYNEQFF. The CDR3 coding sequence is TGTGCCAGCAGTGGACGCGGGGGCTCCTACAATGAGCAGTTCTTC.

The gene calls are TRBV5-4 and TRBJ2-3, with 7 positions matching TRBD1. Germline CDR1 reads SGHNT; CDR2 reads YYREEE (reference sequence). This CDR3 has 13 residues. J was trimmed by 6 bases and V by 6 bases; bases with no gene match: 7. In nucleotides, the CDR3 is TGTGCCAGCAAACGACAGGGCGGGGATACGCAGTATTTT. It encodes CASKRQGGDTQYF.

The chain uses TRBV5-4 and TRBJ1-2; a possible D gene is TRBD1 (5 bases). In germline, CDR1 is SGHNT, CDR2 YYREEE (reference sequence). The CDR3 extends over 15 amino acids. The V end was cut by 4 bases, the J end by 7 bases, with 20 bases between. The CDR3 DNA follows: TGTGCCAGCAGCCGGGGGGGGGAGGCGGCCTTTGGCTACACCTTC. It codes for CASSRGGEAAFGYTF.

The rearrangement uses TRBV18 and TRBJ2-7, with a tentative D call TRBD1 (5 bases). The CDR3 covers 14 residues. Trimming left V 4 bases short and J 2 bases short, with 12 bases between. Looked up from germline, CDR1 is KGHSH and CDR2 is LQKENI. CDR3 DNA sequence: TGTGCCAGCTCACAACAAGAAGGGGCCTACGAGCAGTACTTC. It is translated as CASSQQEGAYEQYF.

The CDR3 DNA is TGTGCCAGCAGGGCCCGTAACAGGGGGAATGAGCAGTTCTTC. It is translated as CASRARNRGNEQFF. The rearrangement links TRBV11-1 to TRBJ2-1; 8 nucleotides line up with TRBD1. Trimming cost V 6 bases and J 7 bases; bases outside gene matches: 8. The CDR3 totals 14 residues. CDR1 and CDR2 from the germline V gene are SGHAT and FQDESV (reference sequence).

The CDR3 nucleotides read TGCGCCAGCAGCGTGGGGGCGGGAAATGAAAAACTGTTTTTT. It specifies CASSVGAGNEKLFF. V usage is TRBV5-1 and J usage is TRBJ1-4; D perhaps matches TRBD1 (6 bases). Germline CDR1 is SGHRS and CDR2 is YFSETQ. The V gene lost 4 bases and the J gene lost 5 bases, with 12 bases spanning the gap. This CDR3 spans 14 amino acids.

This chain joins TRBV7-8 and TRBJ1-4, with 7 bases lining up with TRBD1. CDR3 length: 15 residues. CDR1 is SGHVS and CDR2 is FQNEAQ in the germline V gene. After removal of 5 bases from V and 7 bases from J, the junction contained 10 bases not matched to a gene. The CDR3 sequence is CASSPRQGLGEKLFF. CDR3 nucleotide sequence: TGTGCCAGCAGCCCTCGACAGGGTCTCGGTGAAAAACTGTTTTTT.

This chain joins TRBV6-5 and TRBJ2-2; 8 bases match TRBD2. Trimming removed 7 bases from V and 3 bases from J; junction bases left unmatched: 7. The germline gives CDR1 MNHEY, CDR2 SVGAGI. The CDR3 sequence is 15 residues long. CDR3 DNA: TGTGCCAGCAACTCGGGGGGGGCTCACACCGGGGAGCTGTTTTTT. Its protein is CASNSGGAHTGELFF.

The CDR3 is CASSHGRGRLDTEAFF. CDR3 DNA sequence: TGCGCCAGCAGCCATGGCAGGGGGCGCCTTGACACTGAAGCTTTCTTT. The chain links TRBV4-1 to TRBJ1-1; 8 bases are a match to TRBD1. The CDR3 loop spans 16 amino acids. The V gene's germline CDR1 is MGHRA and CDR2 YSYEKL. V lost 3 bases, J lost 3 bases, and 9 bases stayed unmatched.

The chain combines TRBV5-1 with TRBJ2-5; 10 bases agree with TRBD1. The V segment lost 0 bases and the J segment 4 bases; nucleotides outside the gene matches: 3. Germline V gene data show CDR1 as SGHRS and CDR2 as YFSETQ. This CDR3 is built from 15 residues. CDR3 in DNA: TGCGCCAGCAGCTTGGTGGGACAGGGGAGAGAGACCCAGTACTTC. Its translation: CASSLVGQGRETQYF.

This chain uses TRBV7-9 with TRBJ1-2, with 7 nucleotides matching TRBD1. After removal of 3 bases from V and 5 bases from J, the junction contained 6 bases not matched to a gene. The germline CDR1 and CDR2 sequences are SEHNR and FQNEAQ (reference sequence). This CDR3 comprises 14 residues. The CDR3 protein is CASSLTQGGYGYTF. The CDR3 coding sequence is TGTGCCAGCAGCTTGACCCAGGGGGGATATGGCTACACCTTC.

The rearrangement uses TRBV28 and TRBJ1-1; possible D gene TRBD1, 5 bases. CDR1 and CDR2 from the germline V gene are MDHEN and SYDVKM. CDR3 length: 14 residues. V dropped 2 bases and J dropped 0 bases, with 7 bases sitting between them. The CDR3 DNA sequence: TGTGCCAGCAGTTTAAGACAGCTGAACACTGAAGCTTTCTTT. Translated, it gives CASSLRQLNTEAFF. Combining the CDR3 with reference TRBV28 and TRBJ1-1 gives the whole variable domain DVKVTQSSRYLVKRTGEKVFLECVQDMDHENMFWYRQDPGLGLRLIYFSYDVKMKEKGDIPEGYSVSREKKERFSLILESASTNQTSMYLCASSLRQLNTEAFFGQGTRLTVV.

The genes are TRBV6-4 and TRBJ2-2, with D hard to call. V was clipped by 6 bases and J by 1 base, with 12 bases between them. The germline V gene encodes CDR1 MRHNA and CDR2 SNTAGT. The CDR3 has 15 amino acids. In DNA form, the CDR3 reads TGTGCCAGCAGCGCCAATCCAGTGAACACCGGGGAGCTGTTTTTT. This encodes CASSANPVNTGELFF.

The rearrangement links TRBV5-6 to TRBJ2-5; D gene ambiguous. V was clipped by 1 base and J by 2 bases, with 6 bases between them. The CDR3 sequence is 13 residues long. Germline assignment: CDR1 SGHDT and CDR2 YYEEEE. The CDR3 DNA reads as TGTGCCAGCAGCTTGTACAAACAAGAGACCCAGTACTTC. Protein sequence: CASSLYKQETQYF.